Listed below are T cell receptor beta chains from one sample, sequenced in a study of long-term antiretroviral therapy in people with HIV. TCRdb's copy holds only in-frame clones and misses some; the assay was immunoSEQ multiplex PCR. The repertoire holds 30,000 to 40,000 clones, with around 79% as singletons. The starting material was unsorted PBMCs, obtained 1.9 years after starting antiretroviral therapy. Source of these receptors: a man younger than 30 with HIV. The CDR3 runs from the conserved cysteine through the conserved F or W. D genes are given only for firm matches. The size entry is marked missing in some rows and otherwise reads once, few, many or a size class.

J gene,D gene,clone size,V gene,CDR3 protein,CDR3 DNA
TRBJ1-3,-,-,TRBV4-1,CASSLGDTIYF,TGCGCCAGCAGCCTAGGGGACACCATATATTTT
TRBJ1-1,-,once,TRBV7-8,CASSTAGTGFSTFF,TGTGCCAGCAGCACCGCGGGTACCGGGTTTTCGACTTTCTTT
TRBJ1-1,-,-,TRBV13,CASSPQGTEAFF,TGTGCCAGCAGCCCCCAGGGGACTGAAGCTTTCTTT
TRBJ1-2,TRBD1,few,TRBV7-9,CASSPSGTGVSDYGYTF,TGTGCCAGCAGCCCGTCCGGGACAGGGGTCTCGGACTATGGCTACACCTTC
TRBJ2-1,-,-,TRBV5-1,CASSLDGFGEQFF,TGCGCCAGCAGCTTGGACGGGTTTGGTGAGCAGTTCTTC
TRBJ1-3,-,-,TRBV11-2,CASSLLYSTLLGNTIYF,TGTGCCAGCAGCTTGCTCTACTCGACCCTTTTGGGAAACACCATATATTTT
TRBJ1-2,-,-,TRBV5-5,CASSTGILYGYTF,TGTGCCAGCAGTACCGGGATCCTCTATGGCTACACCTTC
TRBJ1-1,TRBD1,few,TRBV2,CASQPGQVKPEAFF,TGTGCCAGCCAGCCCGGACAGGTTAAGCCTGAAGCTTTCTTT
TRBJ1-5,-,-,TRBV7-3,CASSLGRNQPQHF,TGTGCCAGCAGCTTAGGGCGCAATCAGCCCCAGCATTTT
TRBJ2-5,-,-,TRBV11-1,CASSFGGGETQYF,TGTGCCAGCAGCTTCGGGGGCGGAGAGACCCAGTACTTC
TRBJ2-7,-,-,TRBV4-1,CASSQGTVAGIGEQYF,TGCGCCAGCAGCCAAGGGACAGTGGCAGGGATTGGAGAGCAGTACTTC
TRBJ1-3,-,-,TRBV19,CASSINAQLLSGNTIYF,TGTGCCAGTAGTATAAACGCCCAGCTCCTCTCTGGAAACACCATATATTTT
TRBJ2-5,TRBD1,-,TRBV5-1,CASSLRPGQGAETQYF,TGCGCCAGCAGCTTGCGGCCGGGACAGGGGGCGGAGACCCAGTACTTC
TRBJ1-1,-,-,TRBV18,CASSLRRQLNTEAFF,TGTGCCAGCTCACTGAGGAGACAACTGAACACTGAAGCTTTCTTT
TRBJ1-3,-,-,TRBV29-1,CSVEDRIQGNTIYF,TGCAGCGTTGAAGATCGGATACAGGGTAACACCATATATTTT
TRBJ2-2,TRBD1,once,TRBV19,CALQLGGGGELFF,TGTGCCTTACAACTAGGGGGCGGCGGGGAGCTGTTTTTT
TRBJ1-3,-,-,TRBV5-4,CASSIRGNSGNTIYF,TGTGCCTCCTCCATAAGGGGTAACTCTGGAAACACCATATATTTT
TRBJ1-1,-,-,TRBV29-1,CSVEAPLGLEAFF,TGCAGCGTTGAAGCCCCCCTCGGTCTAGAAGCTTTCTTT
TRBJ1-4,TRBD1,few,TRBV7-6,CASSTGGTNEKLFF,TGTGCCAGCAGCACAGGGGGAACTAATGAAAAACTGTTTTTT
TRBJ2-7,TRBD1,-,TRBV28,CASTTRDRLSYEQYF,TGTGCCAGCACCACCCGGGACAGGCTTTCCTACGAGCAGTACTTC
TRBJ1-1,TRBD1,-,TRBV18,CASSPRQGPTEAFF,TGTGCCAGCTCACCGCGACAGGGACCCACTGAAGCTTTCTTT
TRBJ1-4,-,once,TRBV9,CASSVGNGGDEKLFF,TGTGCCAGCAGCGTAGGGAACGGGGGGGATGAAAAACTGTTTTTT
TRBJ2-7,TRBD1,-,TRBV5-1,CASSLGQGAYEQYF,TGCGCCAGCAGCTTGGGACAGGGGGCCTACGAGCAGTACTTC
TRBJ2-3,TRBD1,few,TRBV28,CASTLSLGQGYTDTQYF,TGTGCCAGCACTCTCTCCCTGGGACAGGGATACACAGATACGCAGTATTTT
TRBJ2-2,-,-,TRBV5-4,CASSGMTDTGELFF,TGTGCCAGCAGCGGGATGACAGACACCGGGGAGCTGTTTTTT
TRBJ1-2,-,-,TRBV7-3,CASSLTGGLTNYGYTF,TGTGCCAGCAGCTTAACGGGGGGCTTGACTAACTATGGCTACACCTTC
TRBJ1-2,TRBD1,-,TRBV11-3,CASSFDRGGSGYTF,TGTGCCAGCAGCTTTGACAGGGGAGGGTCTGGCTACACCTTC
TRBJ1-4,-,-,TRBV5-4,CASSPVGQPNEKLFF,TGTGCCAGCAGCCCGGTTGGGCAACCGAATGAAAAACTGTTTTTT
TRBJ2-4,TRBD1,-,TRBV25-1,CASSPSGTGIQYF,TGTGCCAGCAGTCCATCCGGGACAGGCATTCAGTACTTC
TRBJ1-4,-,-,TRBV7-7,CASSPGGSNEKLFF,TGTGCTAGCAGCCCGGGGGGGTCCAATGAAAAACTGTTTTTT
TRBJ2-3,-,-,TRBV27,CASSLDTTDTQYF,TGTGCCAGCAGTTTGGATACCACAGATACGCAGTATTTT
TRBJ1-4,-,-,TRBV14,CASSQRAWGAPDEKLFF,TGTGCCAGCAGCCAACGGGCATGGGGGGCGCCGGATGAAAAACTGTTTTTT
TRBJ1-2,-,-,TRBV28,CASGIGQSPAYGYTF,TGTGCCAGCGGGATTGGACAGTCCCCTGCGTATGGCTACACCTTC
TRBJ2-3,-,-,TRBV7-6,CASSLKGGGGRGDTQYF,TGTGCCAGCAGCCTGAAGGGCGGCGGGGGCCGGGGAGATACGCAGTATTTT
TRBJ2-5,TRBD1,once,TRBV10-3,CAISEFRGRGETQYF,TGTGCCATCAGTGAGTTCAGGGGGCGCGGAGAGACCCAGTACTTC
TRBJ1-2,-,-,TRBV6-5,CASSSDDRYYGYTF,TGTGCCAGCAGTTCTGATGACAGATACTATGGCTACACCTTC
TRBJ1-1,-,-,TRBV2,CASSDRNTEAFF,TGTGCCAGCTCGGACAGGAACACTGAAGCTTTCTTT
TRBJ1-2,TRBD1,once,TRBV6-1,CASSESRGPGGGYTF,TGTGCCAGCAGTGAAAGCAGGGGGCCAGGGGGTGGCTACACCTTC
TRBJ2-3,TRBD2,-,TRBV4-2,CAVAGGNTDTQYF,TGTGCCGTGGCGGGGGGAAACACAGATACGCAGTATTTT
TRBJ2-2,TRBD2,-,TRBV11-2,CAGSRTVTSGGITGELFF,TGTGCCGGCTCTCGGACTGTGACTAGCGGGGGGATCACCGGGGAGCTGTTTTTT
TRBJ1-6,-,-,TRBV4-1,CASSQAGGGSPLHF,TGCGCCAGCAGCCAAGCAGGCGGGGGTTCACCCCTCCACTTT